This T cell receptor (beta chain) came from a study of blood T cell repertoires in COVID-19. For the study at large: Sample material is recorded as cDNA or gDNA derived from T cells, B-cell-depleted T cells, or PBMCs.

Looked up from germline, CDR1 is LNHDA and CDR2 is SQIVND (reference sequence). This CDR3 has 13 amino acids. Trimming stripped 10 bases from V and 5 bases from J, with 17 bases between. This clone was seen a handful of times. Produced via immunoSEQ multiplex PCR; TCRdb's table is partial and in-frame only. Of approximately 210,000 clones listed, more than 80% are singletons. Input material: peripheral blood. The receptor comes from a woman of 80 years or more with COVID-19, enrolled during active disease. The chain carries TRBV19 and TRBJ2-5; tentative D call: TRBD2 (6 bases). The DNA of the CDR3 is TGTGCCACTAGCGAAAACACCGGGGAGACCCAGTACTTC. Translating it yields CATSENTGETQYF.